The 15 T cell receptor beta chains below were found in one sample sequenced in a study of T cells after yellow fever vaccination. Using its own MiXCR run on the 5' RACE reads, TCRdb lists one record per CDR3 protein. The top ten clones hold approximately 15% of a sample with about 580,000 distinct CDR3 sequences, around 16% of them seen once. Sequences were derived from PBMCs, sampled 4 to 5 days after the first yellow fever vaccination. The receptors here all came from a man between 18 and 29 years old who received the YFV17D yellow fever vaccine.

This clonotype has a handful of counts. The chain has TRBV27 and TRBJ1-5; D unclear. Between the trimmed V and J ends, which lost 6 bases and 3 bases, there was a span of 15 bases. Germline CDR1 and CDR2: MNHEY and SMNVEV (reference sequence). The length of the CDR3 is 15 residues. For the CDR3, the DNA is TGTGCCAGCAGCTCTGGAACGGTAACCAATCAGCCCCAGCATTTT. Its translation is CASSSGTVTNQPQHF.

This clonotype was detected only a few times. V usage is TRBV20-1 and J usage is TRBJ2-1; TRBD2 matches at 12 bases. V was clipped by 3 bases and J by 10 bases; unmatched bases: 7. Germline V gene lookup returns CDR1 DFQATT and CDR2 SNEGSKA (reference sequence). CDR3 length: 14 amino acids. The CDR3 bases are TGCAGTGCTAGTAGAGGACTAGCGGGGTTCGAGCAGTTCTTC. Its translation is CSASRGLAGFEQFF.

V and J are TRBV4-1 and TRBJ2-3; 9 bases map to TRBD2. V gave up 4 bases and J gave up 2 bases; unmatched junction bases: 7. Germline V gene data show CDR1 as MGHRA and CDR2 as YSYEKL. The CDR3 is 16 amino acids. The CDR3 protein is CASSLESGGPTDTQYF. CDR3 sequence (DNA): TGCGCCAGCAGCCTGGAGAGCGGGGGGCCCACAGATACGCAGTATTTT.

The J gene is TRBJ2-7, the V gene TRBV25-1; tentative D call: TRBD2 (5 bases). Germline CDR1 MGHDK, CDR2 SYGVNS. Trimming stripped 4 bases from V and 1 base from J, with 14 bases between. CDR3 length: 15 amino acids. This chain's CDR3 is CASSVPGETSYEQYF. The CDR3 DNA reads TGTGCCAGCAGTGTACCCGGGGAGACTTCCTACGAGCAGTACTTC.

A few counts support this clonotype. The J gene is TRBJ2-1, the V gene TRBV7-3; D unclear. Trimming removed 1 base at V and 8 bases at J, with 21 bases between. Germline V gives CDR1 SGHTA, CDR2 FQGTGA. CDR3 size: 17 residues. The CDR3 protein is CASSLNGVGVPRDEQFF. The DNA of the CDR3 is TGTGCCAGCAGCTTAAATGGGGTCGGAGTGCCACGGGATGAGCAGTTCTTC.

J is TRBJ2-5 and V is TRBV3-1; D uncertain. V lost 4 bases, J lost 5 bases, and 11 bases lay in between. The CDR3 loop spans 13 amino acids. Per germline, CDR1 LGHDT and CDR2 YNNKEL (reference sequence). The CDR3 sequence: CASSRSAAETQYF. DNA for the CDR3: TGTGCCAGCAGCCGAAGTGCGGCGGAGACCCAGTACTTC.

This clonotype showed up just a few times. The rearrangement joins TRBV6-5 to TRBJ1-6; D is ambiguous. This CDR3 is 17 amino acids long. Deletions cut 0 bases from V and 3 bases from J, with 12 bases between. In germline, CDR1 is MNHEY, CDR2 SVGAGI. The CDR3 sequence: CASSYSGSRVYNSPLHF. Written as DNA, the CDR3 is TGTGCCAGCAGTTACTCGGGTAGCCGTGTCTATAATTCACCCCTCCACTTT.

The chain is built from TRBV9 and TRBJ1-2; 7 bases agree with TRBD1. Germline CDR1 is SGDLS and CDR2 is YYNGEE. The CDR3 sequence is 13 residues long. V lost 0 bases and J lost 7; bases outside the gene matches: 3. CDR3 sequence reads: CASSVAGGGGYTF. Written as DNA, the CDR3 is TGTGCCAGCAGCGTAGCAGGGGGGGGTGGCTACACCTTC.

The chain has TRBV5-6 and TRBJ2-5; 10 positions match TRBD1. J was trimmed by 4 bases and V by 0 bases; bases with no gene match: 6. The CDR3 contains 16 residues. The germline CDR1 and CDR2 sequences are SGHDT and YYEEEE. As DNA, the CDR3 is TGTGCCAGCAGCTTGGCCGGGACAGGGGAACGAGAGACCCAGTACTTC. This gives the protein CASSLAGTGERETQYF. Looking up the rest from reference TRBV5-6 and TRBJ2-5 gives the full variable domain: DAGVTQSPTHLIKTRGQQVTLRCSPKSGHDTVSWYQQALGQGPQFIFQYYEEEERQRGNFPDRFSGHQFPNYSSELNVNALLLGDSALYLCASSLAGTGERETQYFGPGTRLLVL.

This clonotype was picked up a small number of times. This sequence joins TRBV19 and TRBJ1-2; D is undetermined. The germline V and J ends were trimmed by 3 bases and 8 bases, with 13 bases remaining between them. This CDR3 comprises 13 residues. Germline V gives CDR1 LNHDA, CDR2 SQIVND (reference sequence). CDR3 nucleotides: TGTGCCAGTAGTATTCCCCGGGGAATGGGCTACACCTTC. Its protein is CASSIPRGMGYTF.

The chain has TRBV9 and TRBJ2-7; D possibly uses TRBD1 or TRBD2 (5 bases each). CDR1 is SGDLS and CDR2 is YYNGEE in the germline V gene. Trimming stripped 4 bases from V and 5 bases from J, with 16 bases between. CDR3 length: 14 amino acids. CDR3 region: CASSPGRRVHEQYF. The CDR3 DNA sequence: TGTGCCAGCAGCCCAGGGAGAAGGGTCCACGAGCAGTACTTC.

In this sample, this clonotype turned up many times. V gene TRBV3-1 combines with J gene TRBJ1-1; 7 nucleotides match TRBD1. The CDR3 is 16 amino acids. Germline trimming cut 3 bases from V and 11 bases from J; bases unmatched to any gene: 18. The germline V gene has CDR1 LGHDT and CDR2 YNNKEL (reference sequence). The CDR3 DNA follows: TGTGCCAGCAGCCAGTGGGGACAGACAACCAACACTTGGGCTTTCTTT. Translation gives CASSQWGQTTNTWAFF.

This clonotype was seen only a few times. This chain uses TRBV4-3 with TRBJ2-1; no clear D gene. CDR3 length: 13 residues. The germline V gene has CDR1 LGHNA and CDR2 YSLEER. Deletions cut 2 bases from V and 7 bases from J, with 9 bases between. The CDR3 is CASSQYLGNEQFF. The CDR3 DNA reads TGCGCCAGCAGCCAATACCTAGGGAATGAGCAGTTCTTC.

This clonotype came up a few times. The chain carries TRBV13 and TRBJ1-5; a weak D match, TRBD1 (5 bases). The V end lost 5 bases, the J end lost 6 bases, and 11 bases lay between the germline ends. CDR3 size: 13 residues. Germline CDR1 PRHDT, CDR2 FYEKMQ (reference sequence). CDR3 sequence (DNA): TGTGCCAGCAGCCGGGGGTACGGTCAGCCCCAGCATTTT. It codes for CASSRGYGQPQHF.

V is TRBV7-8 and J is TRBJ1-2; possibly TRBD1 for D (5 bases). The CDR3 has 13 amino acids. Between the trimmed V and J ends, which lost 5 bases and 5 bases, there was a span of 12 bases. CDR1 and CDR2 from the germline V gene are SGHVS and FQNEAQ. CDR3 in DNA: TGTGCCAGCAGCCCCAGGGCAGAATATGGCTACACCTTC. It yields the protein CASSPRAEYGYTF.